The entry below gives a single T cell receptor beta chain sequence along with its context. Germline CDR1 and CDR2: MNHEY and SMNVEV (reference sequence). Losses at the gene ends were 6 bases for V and 2 bases for J; bases not matched to a gene: 6. CDR3 length: 15 residues. The sample comes from a study of blood T cell repertoires in COVID-19. About the study: Sample material is recorded as cDNA or gDNA derived from T cells, B-cell-depleted T cells, or PBMCs.

This table comes from immunoSEQ multiplex PCR, and its TCRdb copy is limited to in-frame clones, with some not included. The sample shows over 250,000 clones, about 88% of them seen only once. The receptor was derived from a woman between 70 and 85 years old with COVID-19, enrolled during active disease. J is TRBJ2-1 and V is TRBV27; 8 bases map to TRBD2. The sample consisted of peripheral blood. CDR3 sequence: CASRHSGGTYNEQFF. The CDR3 DNA reads as TGTGCCAGCAGACATTCGGGGGGGACCTACAATGAGCAGTTCTTC.